This TCR beta chain stems from a study of human T cells and chemical hapten exposure. TCRdb recomputed calls from the RACE reads with MiXCR, one row per CDR3 protein. The table shows a few hundred thousand distinct CDR3 sequences, with about 7.7% occurring only once. Whole-study findings and limits: TCRs above 1 in 1000 frequency did not change with DPC sensitization.

This clonotype was counted many times. The antigen is undetermined. Described time point: pre-sensitization, week 0. Noted treatment: therapeutic diphenylcyclopropenone sensitization with weekly scalp DPC. After removal of 6 bases from V and 4 bases from J, the junction contained 6 bases not matched to a gene. Germline assignment: CDR1 LGHNA and CDR2 YNFKEQ. The CDR3 loop spans 14 amino acids. The TCR originated in a young man with alopecia areata. Some clones in this sample may be carry-over from other donors' samples. Sequenced here: whole blood, sampled in connection with sensitization to the hapten diphenylcyclopropenone (DPC). The rearrangement joins TRBV4-2 to TRBJ1-1; 9 positions agree with TRBD1. CDR3 in DNA: TGTGCCAGCAGAGAGGACAGGGGATCCACTGAAGCTTTCTTT. It codes for CASREDRGSTEAFF.